Included here is one T cell receptor (beta chain) sequence, with context. This clone has just one count. Its antigen is not yet known. Within one base of it there is no much larger clone, and no base qualities were kept. These data are taken from a study of T cell responses to AZD1222 COVID-19 vaccine (dated by TCRdb to 2020 to 2023). As for the study more broadly: Because spike-specific TCR depth and breadth did not differ between the two schedules, AZD1222 recipients who got a second dose at roughly 4 weeks were pooled with those who got a second dose at roughly 12 weeks. TCR sequencing covered 233 trial participants: nearly 210 given two doses of AZD1222 and about 26 given two doses of MenACWY control vaccine. Trial participants were enrolled into age subgroups of 18-55, 56-69 and 70-plus years, which contained about 150, 28 and 57 TCR-sequenced participants, respectively. The research as a whole found: Vaccine-associated CD4 TCRs spanned the whole spike protein, with dominant responses in regions 160-218 and 743-854. After two AZD1222 doses, spike-specific TCR breadth and depth were significantly higher than at day 0 and than in MenACWY recipients. Most participants were white British and females outnumbered males, and the authors suggested that clonal diversity may have been underestimated. Because no day 14 peak-response samples were available, repertoires were characterized only after the peak T cell response. Conclusions about previously exposed vaccinees are limited because only six or seven AZD1222 recipients were SARS-CoV-2 seropositive at baseline. In the small 56-69-year group, the increase in depth fell short of significance, most likely because of low power. Reportedly, almost half of the unique spike-specific TCRs recognized epitopes lying outside the regions that are mutated in the B.1.351 and B.1.1.7 variants.

The CDR3 spans 16 residues, from the cysteine through the phenylalanine. The read is trimmed to its CDR3 DNA, 48 bases read in frame from base 1. V ends up 3 bases short and J 8 bases short, with an unmatched junction base count of 10. Reading the germline V gene (reference sequence) gives CDR1 LNHDA and CDR2 SQIVND. According to the study, the label for this sample's time point signals: baseline before first vaccination. The vaccinee samples were drawn from two UK trials, COV001 and COV002, one of which was a single-blind randomized controlled phase 2/3 trial testing AZD1222 (ChAdOx1 nCoV-19) in healthy adults. For TCRbeta chain sequencing, PBMC samples from trial participants were taken at day 0 and at day 28 after the second dose. The CDR3 regions of human TCRbeta chains were subjected to immunosequencing. Under the source paper's analysis protocol: Repertoire TCRs were matched against a reference library of SARS-CoV-2-specific TCRs generated with the MIRA antigen-specificity platform. Breadth was defined as the fraction of unique TCRs that were SARS-CoV-2-associated, and depth was defined as the fraction of total T cells that were SARS-CoV-2-associated. Each spike-specific TCR was assigned to its reactive spike region and to a CD4 or CD8 class using the MIRA data. Log10-transformed breadth and depth values were compared by one-way ANOVA with Sidak's multiple comparisons tests. As stored in TCRdb, this immuneACCESS dataset retains in-frame rearrangements with V and J assigned. A fraction of the clones does not appear; measured against another copy, unresolved V genes explain less than half of the discrepancy, and the remainder lacks a known reason. Clone size and V and J calls were adopted from that table, with D and trimming inferred from the DNA. Present in this sample are about 84,000 clones, about 90% of which were seen just once. Of the sample, 1.5% is held by the ten largest clones.

The V gene is TRBV19 and the J gene is TRBJ1-4, with 9 central nucleotides matching TRBD1. This receptor was identified in an adult in good health. The sequencing here drew on peripheral blood, taken on day 0 of AZD1222 vaccination. The DNA is as follows: TGTGCCAGTAGTATGGCTACCGGGACAGGGAAAGAAAAACTGTTTTTT. This codes for CASSMATGTGKEKLFF.